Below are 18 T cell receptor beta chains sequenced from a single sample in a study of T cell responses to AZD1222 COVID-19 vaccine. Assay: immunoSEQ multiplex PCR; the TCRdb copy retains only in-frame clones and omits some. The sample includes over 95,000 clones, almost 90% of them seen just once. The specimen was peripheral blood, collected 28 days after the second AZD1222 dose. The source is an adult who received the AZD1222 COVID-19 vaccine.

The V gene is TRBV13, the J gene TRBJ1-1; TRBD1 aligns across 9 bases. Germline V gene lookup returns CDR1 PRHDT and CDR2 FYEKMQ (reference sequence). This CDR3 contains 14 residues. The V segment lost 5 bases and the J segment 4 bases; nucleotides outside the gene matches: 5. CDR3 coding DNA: TGTGCCAGCAGCCAAGACAGGGGGACCACTGAAGCTTTCTTT. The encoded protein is CASSQDRGTTEAFF. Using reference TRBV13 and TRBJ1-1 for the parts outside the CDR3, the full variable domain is AAGVIQSPRHLIKEKRETATLKCYPIPRHDTVYWYQQGPGQDPQFLISFYEKMQSDKGSIPDRFSAQQFSDYHSELNMSSLELGDSALYFCASSQDRGTTEAFFGQGTRLTVV.

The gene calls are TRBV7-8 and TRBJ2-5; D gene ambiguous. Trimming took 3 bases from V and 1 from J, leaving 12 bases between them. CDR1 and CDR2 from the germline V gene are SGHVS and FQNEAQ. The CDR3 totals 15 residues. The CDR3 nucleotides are TGTGCCAGCAGCTTGGGCAGAACACTCCAAGAGACCCAGTACTTC. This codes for CASSLGRTLQETQYF.

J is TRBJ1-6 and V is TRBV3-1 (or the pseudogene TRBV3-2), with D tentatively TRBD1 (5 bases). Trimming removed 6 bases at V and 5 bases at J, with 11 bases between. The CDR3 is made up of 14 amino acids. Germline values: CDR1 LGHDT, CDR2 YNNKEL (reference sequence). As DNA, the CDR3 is TGTGCCAGCAGTGCCGGGACCAATAATTCACCCCTCCACTTT. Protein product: CASSAGTNNSPLHF.

DNA of the CDR3: TGCGCCAGCAGCTTGGGGGTGGGAGAGGTAGTAGAGCAGTTCTTC. It specifies CASSLGVGEVVEQFF. The genes are TRBV5-1 and TRBJ2-1; D is possibly TRBD2 (5 bases). CDR3 length: 15 residues. CDR1 and CDR2 from the germline V gene are SGHRS and YFSETQ. V lost 0 bases and J 10 bases, leaving 17 bases between the germline ends.

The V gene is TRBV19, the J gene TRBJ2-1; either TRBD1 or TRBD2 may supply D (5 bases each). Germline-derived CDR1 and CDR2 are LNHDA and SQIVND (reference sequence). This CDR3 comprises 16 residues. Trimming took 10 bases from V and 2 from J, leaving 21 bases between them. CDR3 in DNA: TGTGCCACCTCAACTACGGCTAGCAGGGCCTACAATGAGCAGTTCTTC. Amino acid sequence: CATSTTASRAYNEQFF.

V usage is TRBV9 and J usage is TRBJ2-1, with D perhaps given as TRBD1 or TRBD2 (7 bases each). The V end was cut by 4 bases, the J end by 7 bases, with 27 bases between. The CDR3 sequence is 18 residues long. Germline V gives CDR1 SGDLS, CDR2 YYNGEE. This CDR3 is CASSLGPLAGGVGNEQFF. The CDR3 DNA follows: TGTGCCAGCAGCCTCGGTCCCCTAGCAGGGGGGGTTGGGAATGAGCAGTTCTTC. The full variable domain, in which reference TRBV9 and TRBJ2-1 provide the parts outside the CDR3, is DSGVTQTPKHLITATGQRVTLRCSPRSGDLSVYWYQQSLDQGLQFLIQYYNGEERAKGNILERFSAQQFPDLHSELNLSSLELGDSALYFCASSLGPLAGGVGNEQFFGPGTRLTVL.

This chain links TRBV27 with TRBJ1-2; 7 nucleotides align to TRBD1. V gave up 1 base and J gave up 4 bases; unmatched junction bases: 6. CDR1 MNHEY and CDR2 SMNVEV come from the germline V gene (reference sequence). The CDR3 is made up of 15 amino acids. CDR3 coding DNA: TGTGCCAGCAGTTTATTGGCGGACAGGCCCTATGGCTACACCTTC. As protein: CASSLLADRPYGYTF.

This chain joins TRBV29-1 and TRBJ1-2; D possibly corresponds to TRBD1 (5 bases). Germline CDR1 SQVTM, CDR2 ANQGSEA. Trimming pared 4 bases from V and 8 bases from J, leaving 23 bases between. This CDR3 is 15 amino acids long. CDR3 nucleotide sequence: TGCAGCGTTGTCCAAATGCTGACCGCGGGGACCGGCTACACCTTC. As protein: CSVVQMLTAGTGYTF. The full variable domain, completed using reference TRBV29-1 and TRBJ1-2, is SAVISQKPSRDICQRGTSLTIQCQVDSQVTMMFWYRQQPGQSLTLIATANQGSEATYESGFVIDKFPISRPNLTFSTLTVSNMSPEDSSIYLCSVVQMLTAGTGYTFGSGTRLTVV.

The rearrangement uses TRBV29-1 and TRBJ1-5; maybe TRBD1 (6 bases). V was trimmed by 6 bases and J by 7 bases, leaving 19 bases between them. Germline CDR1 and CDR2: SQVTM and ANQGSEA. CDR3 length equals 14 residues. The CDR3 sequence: CSVAQGPLGQPQHF. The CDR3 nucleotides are TGCAGCGTGGCACAGGGACCCCTTGGGCAGCCCCAGCATTTT.

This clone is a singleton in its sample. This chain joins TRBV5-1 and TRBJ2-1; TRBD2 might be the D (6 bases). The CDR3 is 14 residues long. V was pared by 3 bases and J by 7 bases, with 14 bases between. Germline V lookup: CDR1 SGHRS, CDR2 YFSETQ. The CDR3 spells CASSSGLGGNEQFF. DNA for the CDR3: TGCGCCAGCAGCTCGGGACTTGGGGGGAATGAGCAGTTCTTC.

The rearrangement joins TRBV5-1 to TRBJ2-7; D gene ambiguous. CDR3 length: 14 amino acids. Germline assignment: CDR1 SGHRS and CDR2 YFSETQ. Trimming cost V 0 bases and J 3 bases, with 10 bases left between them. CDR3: CASSLGQDHYEQYF. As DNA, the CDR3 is TGCGCCAGCAGCTTGGGGCAGGATCACTACGAGCAGTACTTC.

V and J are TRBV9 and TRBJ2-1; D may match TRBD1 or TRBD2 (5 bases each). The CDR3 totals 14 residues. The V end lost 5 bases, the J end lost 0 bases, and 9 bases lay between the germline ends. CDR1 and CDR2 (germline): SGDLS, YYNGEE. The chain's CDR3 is CASSPGTSYNEQFF. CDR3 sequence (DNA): TGTGCCAGCAGTCCCGGGACCTCCTACAATGAGCAGTTCTTC.

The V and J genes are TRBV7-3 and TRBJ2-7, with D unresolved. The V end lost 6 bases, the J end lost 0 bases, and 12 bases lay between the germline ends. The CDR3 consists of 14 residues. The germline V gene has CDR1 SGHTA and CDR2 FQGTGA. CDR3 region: CASSPGPDSYEQYF. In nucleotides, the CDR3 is TGTGCCAGCAGTCCTGGACCCGACTCCTACGAGCAGTACTTC.

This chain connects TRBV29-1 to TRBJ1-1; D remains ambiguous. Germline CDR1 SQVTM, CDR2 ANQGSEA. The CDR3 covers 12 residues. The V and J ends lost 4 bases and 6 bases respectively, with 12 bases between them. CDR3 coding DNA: TGCAGCGTTGCGTTGGTTTTCGCTGAAGCTTTCTTT. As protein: CSVALVFAEAFF.

The CDR3 region has the DNA TGTGCCAGCTGGACTAGCGGGAGCGCACCGGACTATACCGGGGAGCTGTTTTTT. It translates to CASWTSGSAPDYTGELFF. The chain couples TRBV2 to TRBJ2-2; TRBD2 matches at 13 bases. Germline V gives CDR1 SNHLY, CDR2 FYNNEI. This CDR3 contains 18 residues. J lost 5 bases, V lost 8 bases, and 14 bases had no gene match.

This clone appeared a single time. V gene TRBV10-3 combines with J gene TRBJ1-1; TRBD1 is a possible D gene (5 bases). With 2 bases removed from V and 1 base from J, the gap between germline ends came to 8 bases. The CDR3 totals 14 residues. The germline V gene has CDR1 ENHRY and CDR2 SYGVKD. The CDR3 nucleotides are TGTGCCATCAGTGAGCGACAGTCGAACACTGAAGCTTTCTTT. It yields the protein CAISERQSNTEAFF.

CDR3 amino acids: CASSLLSRTGSMTDTQYF. CDR3 in DNA: TGTGCCAGCAGCTTACTCTCCCGGACAGGGTCGATGACAGATACGCAGTATTTT. V and J are TRBV7-9 and TRBJ2-3; 8 nucleotides agree with TRBD1. The CDR3 sequence is 18 residues long. Germline assignment: CDR1 SEHNR and CDR2 FQNEAQ (reference sequence). Losses at the gene ends were 2 bases for V and 3 bases for J; bases not matched to a gene: 13.

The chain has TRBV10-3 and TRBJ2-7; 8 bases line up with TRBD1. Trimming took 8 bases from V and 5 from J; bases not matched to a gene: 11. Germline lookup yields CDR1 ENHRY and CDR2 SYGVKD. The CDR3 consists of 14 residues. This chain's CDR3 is CAIGKQGEVDEQYF. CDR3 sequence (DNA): TGTGCCATCGGGAAACAGGGGGAGGTGGACGAGCAGTACTTC.